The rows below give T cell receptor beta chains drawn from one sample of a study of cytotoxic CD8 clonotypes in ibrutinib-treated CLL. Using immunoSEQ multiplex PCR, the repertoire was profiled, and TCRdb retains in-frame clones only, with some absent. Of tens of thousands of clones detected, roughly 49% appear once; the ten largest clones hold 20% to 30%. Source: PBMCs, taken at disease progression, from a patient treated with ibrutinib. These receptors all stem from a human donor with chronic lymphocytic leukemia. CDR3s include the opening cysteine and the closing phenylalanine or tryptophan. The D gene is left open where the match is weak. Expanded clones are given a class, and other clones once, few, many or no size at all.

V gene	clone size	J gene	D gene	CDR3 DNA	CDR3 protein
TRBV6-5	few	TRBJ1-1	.	TGTGCCAGCAGTTACTCGAAAGTGAACACTGAAGCTTTCTTT	CASSYSKVNTEAFF
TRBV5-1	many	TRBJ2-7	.	TGCGCCAGCAGCTTGGCACCACCTGGTATCAACGAGCAGTACTTC	CASSLAPPGINEQYF
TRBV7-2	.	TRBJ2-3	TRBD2	TGTGCCAGCAGCTTAGTTTTGGGGGGGGTCACAGATACGCAGTATTTT	CASSLVLGGVTDTQYF
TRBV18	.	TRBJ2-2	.	TGTGCCAGCTCACCACCCTTCGGACAGCCGAACACCGGGGAGCTGTTTTTT	CASSPPFGQPNTGELFF
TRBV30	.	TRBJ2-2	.	TGTGCCTGGGGAGCGGGTGGAACCGGGGAGCTGTTTTTT	CAWGAGGTGELFF
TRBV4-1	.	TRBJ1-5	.	TGCGCCAGCAGCCCCCTCTGGGACAGCAATCAGCCCCAGCATTTT	CASSPLWDSNQPQHF
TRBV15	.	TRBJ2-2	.	TGTGCCACCAGCAGAGATCCGGGACTCACGACCGGGGAGCTGTTTTTT	CATSRDPGLTTGELFF
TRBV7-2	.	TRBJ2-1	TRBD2	TGTGCCAGCAGCTTAGAACAACTAGCGGGATCCAATGAGCAGTTCTTC	CASSLEQLAGSNEQFF
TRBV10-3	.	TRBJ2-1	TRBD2	TGTGCCATCAGTGCCCTAGCGGGAGTCAATGAGCAGTTCTTC	CAISALAGVNEQFF
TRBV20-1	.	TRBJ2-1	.	TGCAGTGCTGGACTCTACAATGAGCAGTTCTTC	CSAGLYNEQFF
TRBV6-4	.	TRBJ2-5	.	TGTGCCACCCGGTACCAAGAGACCCAGTACTTC	CATRYQETQYF
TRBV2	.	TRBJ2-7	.	TGTGCCAGCTCCTCTGAAGGAGTAGGGTCCTACGAGCAGTACTTC	CASSSEGVGSYEQYF
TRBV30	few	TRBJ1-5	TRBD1	TGTGCCTGGACCCCGGGACAGATCAATCAGCCCCAGCATTTT	CAWTPGQINQPQHF
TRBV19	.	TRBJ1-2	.	TGTGCCAGTAGTGAAGGTCCTTTCTATGGCTACACCTTC	CASSEGPFYGYTF
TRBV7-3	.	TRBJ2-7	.	TGTGCCAGCAGCCAACAGTATTCCTACGAGCAGTACTTC	CASSQQYSYEQYF
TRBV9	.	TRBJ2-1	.	TGTGCCAGCAGCGTAGCCCCATGGTCAGGGGCTGTCCTTCAGGAGCAGTTCTTC	CASSVAPWSGAVLQEQFF
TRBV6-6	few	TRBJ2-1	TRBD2	TGTGCCAGCAGAAAGACTAGCGGGGGGAGCGATGAGCAGTTCTTC	CASRKTSGGSDEQFF
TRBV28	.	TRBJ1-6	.	TGTGCCAGCAGTTTCTTTTTGCGGGGGCGCAATAATTCACCCCTCCACTTT	CASSFFLRGRNNSPLHF
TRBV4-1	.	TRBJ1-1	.	TGCGCCAGCAGCCAAGAGATCCGGGGGCCTCGAGCGGGAGCTTTCTTT	CASSQEIRGPRAGAFF
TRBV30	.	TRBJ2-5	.	TGTGCCTGGAGTGTGGCTGGCGGGGAGACCCAGTACTTC	CAWSVAGGETQYF
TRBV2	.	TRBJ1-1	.	TGTGCCAGCAGTGTATTGTGGGACACTGAAGCTTTCTTT	CASSVLWDTEAFF
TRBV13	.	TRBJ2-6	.	TGTGCCAGCAGCTTCCCCCCGGGGGGCACTGGGGCCAACGTCCTGACTTTC	CASSFPPGGTGANVLTF
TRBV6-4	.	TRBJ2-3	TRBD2	TGTGCCAGCAGACGGGAGGGCGGCACAGATACGCAGTATTTT	CASRREGGTDTQYF
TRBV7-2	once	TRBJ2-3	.	TGTGCCAGCAGCTTAGCTGGTTGGGGGCGAGATACGCAGTATTTT	CASSLAGWGRDTQYF
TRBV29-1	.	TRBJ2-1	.	TGCAGCGTTGTAACCGGGGTCGATGAGCAGTTCTTC	CSVVTGVDEQFF
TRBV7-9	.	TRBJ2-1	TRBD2	TGTGCCAGCAGCCGACTGAGCTGGGCGGGGGTTACCTACAATGAGCAGTTCTTC	CASSRLSWAGVTYNEQFF
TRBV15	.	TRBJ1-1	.	TGTGCCACCAGCGGTGAACAGGGCGGGAACACTGAAGCTTTCTTT	CATSGEQGGNTEAFF
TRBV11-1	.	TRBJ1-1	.	TGTGCCAGCAGCTTAAGACACGCCAACACTGAAGCTTTCTTT	CASSLRHANTEAFF
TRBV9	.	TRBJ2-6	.	TGTGCCAGCAGCGTAGGAAACAGGGCTACCGCTGGGGCCAACGTCCTGACTTTC	CASSVGNRATAGANVLTF
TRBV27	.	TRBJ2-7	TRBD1	TGTGCCAGCAGTCCCCGACAGGGGGCCTACGAGCAGTACTTC	CASSPRQGAYEQYF
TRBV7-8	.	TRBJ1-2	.	TGTGCCAGCAGCGTAAAACAGGTGGACTATGGCTACACCTTC	CASSVKQVDYGYTF
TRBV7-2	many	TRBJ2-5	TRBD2	TGTGCCAGCAGCGTAGCGGGGGGTGAGACCCAGTACTTC	CASSVAGGETQYF
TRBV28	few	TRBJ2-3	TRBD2	TGTGCCAGCGGGGCGGGAGGGGCGACAGATACGCAGTATTTT	CASGAGGATDTQYF
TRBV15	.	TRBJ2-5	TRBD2	TGTGCCACCAGCACAACGCCCGGGGGGAAGTACCAAGAGACCCAGTACTTC	CATSTTPGGKYQETQYF
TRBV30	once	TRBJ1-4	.	TGTGCCTGGAGTTGGACAGCTGAAAAACTGTTTTTT	CAWSWTAEKLFF
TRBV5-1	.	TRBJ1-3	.	TGCGCCAGCAGGTCCGGGACATGGATATCCACGGGGCACTCTGGAAACACCATATATTTT	CASRSGTWISTGHSGNTIYF
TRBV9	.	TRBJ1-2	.	TGTGCCAGCGGCCGGGGGGGCGCGGTTGGCGGCTACACCTTC	CASGRGGAVGGYTF
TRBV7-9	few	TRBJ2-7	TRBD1	TGTGCCAGCAGCTCAGGACCGGGACAGGACCCTCCACCCTACGAGCAGTACTTC	CASSSGPGQDPPPYEQYF
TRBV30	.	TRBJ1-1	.	TGTGCCTGGAGTGCACAGCTGAACACTGAAGCTTTCTTT	CAWSAQLNTEAFF
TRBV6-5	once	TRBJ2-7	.	TGTGCCAGCAGCTCCCACGGAACGGGGGCCGAGCAGTACTTC	CASSSHGTGAEQYF
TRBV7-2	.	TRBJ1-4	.	TGTGCCAGCAGCCCGGGCCACGGCCGATCAGAACTGTTTTTT	CASSPGHGRSELFF
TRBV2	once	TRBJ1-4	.	TGTGCCAGCAGGGGGGGGGCAACTAATGAAAAACTGTTTTTT	CASRGGATNEKLFF
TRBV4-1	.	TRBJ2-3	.	TGCGCCAGCAGCCAAGATCTGGGGGAGGTCGGCACAGATACGCAGTATTTT	CASSQDLGEVGTDTQYF
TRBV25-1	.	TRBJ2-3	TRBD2	TGTGCCAGCAGTGAACCGGGACTAGCTACAGATACGCAGTATTTT	CASSEPGLATDTQYF